This T cell receptor beta chain was identified in a study of blood T cell repertoires in COVID-19. The overall study: Italy, Spain and the United States were the sources of the convalescent and acute COVID-19 samples. PBMCs, B-cell-depleted T cells, or T cells were the source of the cDNA or gDNA that made up the material.

Per the study methods: Nucleated cell number was recorded as an estimate derived from reference gene primer amplification. Assay: immunoSEQ multiplex PCR; the TCRdb copy retains only in-frame clones and omits some. V and J calls and clone size are given by that table; D and trimming were obtained from the DNA. The sample has about 270,000 clones; roughly 85% are singletons. Germline CDR1 is LNHDA and CDR2 is SQIVND (reference sequence). Trimming took 3 bases from V and 5 from J; bases not matched to a gene: 6. CDR3 length: 14 amino acids. The chain is built from TRBV19 and TRBJ2-5, with 7 bases lining up with TRBD1. Sequencing was carried out using peripheral blood. This clonotype was obtained from a woman aged 18-29 years with acute or convalescent COVID-19. CDR3: CASSMRQGGETQYF. The DNA of the CDR3 is TGTGCCAGTAGTATGCGACAGGGTGGGGAGACCCAGTACTTC.